Below, 5 T cell receptor beta chains from the same sample are listed, as sequenced in a study of spatial heterogeneity in lung cancer. TCRdb processed the 5' RACE reads anew with MiXCR; each CDR3 protein has one entry. The sample consists of 77,000 or so distinct CDR3 sequences, approximately 21% of them appearing once. Time point of the sample: sample taken at primary tumor resection. Material for sequencing was whole RNA from tumor, nontumor lung or frozen PBMC, left unsorted. Specimen: PBMCs, collected at surgery. The receptors here all came from a male donor with early-stage non-small cell lung cancer.

V gene TRBV25-1 combines with J gene TRBJ1-1; the D gene is possibly TRBD1 (6 bases). The germline CDR1 and CDR2 sequences are MGHDK and SYGVNS. CDR3 length: 14 residues. V was shortened by 4 bases and J by 8 bases, with 17 bases between the two germline ends. This chain's CDR3 is CASSGYGTPSEAFF. The CDR3 bases are TGTGCCAGCAGTGGGTATGGGACACCTTCCGAAGCTTTCTTT.

This clonotype showed up just a few times. The chain is built from TRBV2 and TRBJ1-1, with D hard to call. CDR1 is SNHLY, CDR2 FYNNEI, per germline. V was clipped by 4 bases and J by 4 bases, with 10 bases between them. The CDR3 extends over 13 amino acids. The CDR3 here is CASSGGELTEAFF. In DNA form, the CDR3 reads TGTGCCAGCAGTGGCGGCGAACTCACTGAAGCTTTCTTT.

This clonotype showed up just a few times. As DNA, the CDR3 is TGTGCCAGCAGTCAATTGCACGAGCAGTACTTC. This translates into CASSQLHEQYF. The J gene is TRBJ2-7, the V gene TRBV28, with D uncertain. There are 11 residues in the CDR3. Germline CDR1 reads MDHEN; CDR2 reads SYDVKM. Trimming pared 5 bases from V and 5 bases from J, leaving 7 bases between.

This clonotype was seen a few times. This chain connects TRBV5-4 to TRBJ2-1, with TRBD2 as a possible D gene (5 bases). The CDR3 is 14 residues long. The ends were cut back, 4 bases at V and 2 bases at J, with 10 bases in the middle. Germline CDR1 is SGHNT and CDR2 is YYREEE (reference sequence). CDR3 protein: CASSTEDPYNEQFF. The CDR3 DNA sequence: TGTGCCAGCAGCACGGAGGACCCCTACAATGAGCAGTTCTTC.

The sample holds a few counts of this clonotype. V is TRBV19 and J is TRBJ1-1, with D possibly being TRBD1 (6 bases). CDR3 length: 15 amino acids. Trimming cost V 6 bases and J 4 bases, with 18 bases left between them. CDR1 and CDR2 (germline): LNHDA, SQIVND (reference sequence). The CDR3 DNA follows: TGTGCCAGTAGCAACCTGGGAGGGGGAGGCACTGAAGCTTTCTTT. Its protein product is CASSNLGGGGTEAFF.